This T cell receptor (beta chain) was captured by sequencing in a study of blood T cells in healthy people across ages. Comment on this clonotype: Its target is unknown.

Study findings and constraints: The study found more naive CD4+ cells and higher diversity in long-lived than aged donors. Significant beta diversity loss was already apparent by age approximately 38, declining roughly linearly.

Samples each had at least 6 micrograms of total RNA extracted. Through a sample-barcoded 5' primer and a J-beta primer mix, a second PCR was run for roughly 6 to 11 cycles. Template switching added a 12-random-nucleotide identifier to every cDNA molecule. TCRdb re-called the 5' RACE reads with MiXCR, one entry per CDR3 protein. The sample holds about 1.5 million distinct CDR3 sequences; roughly 43% are singletons and the top ten take roughly 3.7%. The TCR was taken from a woman between 18 and 29 years old in good health. The specimen was blood.

CDR3 amino acids: CASRGRAQVSGNTIYF. The DNA for the CDR3 is TGTGCCAGCAGGGGCAGGGCGCAAGTTTCTGGAAACACCATATATTTT. This chain joins TRBV6-6 and TRBJ1-3, with a tentative D call TRBD1 (5 bases). Per the germline V gene, CDR1 is MNHNY and CDR2 is SVGAGI (reference sequence). The CDR3 runs to 16 residues. V was pared by 6 bases and J by 1 base, with 16 bases between.